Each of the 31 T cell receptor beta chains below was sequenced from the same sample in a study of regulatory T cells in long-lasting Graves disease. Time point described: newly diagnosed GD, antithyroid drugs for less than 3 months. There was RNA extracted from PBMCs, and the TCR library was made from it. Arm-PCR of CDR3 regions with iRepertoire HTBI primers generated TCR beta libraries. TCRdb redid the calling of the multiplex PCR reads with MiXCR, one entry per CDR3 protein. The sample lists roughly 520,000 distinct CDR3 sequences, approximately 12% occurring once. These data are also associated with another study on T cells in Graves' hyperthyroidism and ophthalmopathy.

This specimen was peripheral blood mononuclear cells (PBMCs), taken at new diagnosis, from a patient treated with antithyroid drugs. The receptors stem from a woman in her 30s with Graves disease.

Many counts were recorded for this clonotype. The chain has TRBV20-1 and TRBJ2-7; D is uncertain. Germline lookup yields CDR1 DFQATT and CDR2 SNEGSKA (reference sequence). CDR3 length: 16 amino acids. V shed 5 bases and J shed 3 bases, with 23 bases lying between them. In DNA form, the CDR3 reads TGCAGTGCTCGGCCGAACCAAAGGATCACCCTCTACGAGCAGTACTTC. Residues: CSARPNQRITLYEQYF.

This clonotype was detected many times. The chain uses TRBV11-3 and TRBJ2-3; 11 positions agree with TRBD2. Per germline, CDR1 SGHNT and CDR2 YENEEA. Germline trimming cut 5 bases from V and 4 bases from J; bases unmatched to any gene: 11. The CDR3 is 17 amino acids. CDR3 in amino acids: CASSHGLVAGGSDTQYF. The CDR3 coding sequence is TGTGCCAGCAGCCACGGATTGGTAGCGGGAGGGTCAGATACGCAGTATTTT.

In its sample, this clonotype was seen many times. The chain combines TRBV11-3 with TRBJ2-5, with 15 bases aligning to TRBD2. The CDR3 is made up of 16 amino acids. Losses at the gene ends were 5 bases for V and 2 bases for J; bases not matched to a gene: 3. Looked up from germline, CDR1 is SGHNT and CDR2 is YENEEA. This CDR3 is CASSAGLAGGQETQYF. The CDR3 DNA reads TGTGCCAGCAGCGCCGGACTAGCGGGAGGGCAAGAGACCCAGTACTTC.

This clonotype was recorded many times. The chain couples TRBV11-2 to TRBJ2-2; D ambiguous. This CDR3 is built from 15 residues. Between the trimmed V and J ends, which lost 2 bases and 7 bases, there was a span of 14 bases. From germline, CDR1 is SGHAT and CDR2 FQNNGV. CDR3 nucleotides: TGTGCCAGCAGCTTATTTTCCGCTGGTCACGGGGAGCTGTTTTTT. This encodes CASSLFSAGHGELFF.

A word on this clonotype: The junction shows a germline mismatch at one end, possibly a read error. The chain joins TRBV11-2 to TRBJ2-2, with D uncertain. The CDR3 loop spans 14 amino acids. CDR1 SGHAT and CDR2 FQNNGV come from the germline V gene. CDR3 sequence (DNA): TGTGCCTGCAGCTCCCCGACTCGCACCGGGGAGCTGTTTTTT. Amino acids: CACSSPTRTGELFF.

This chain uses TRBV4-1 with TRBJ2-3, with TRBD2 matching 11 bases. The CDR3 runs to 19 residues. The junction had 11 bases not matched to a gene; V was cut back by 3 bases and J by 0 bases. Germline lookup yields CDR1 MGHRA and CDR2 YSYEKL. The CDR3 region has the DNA TGCGCCAGCAGCCACCCGGGAGTAGCGGGAGGGATTAGCACAGATACGCAGTATTTT. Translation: CASSHPGVAGGISTDTQYF.

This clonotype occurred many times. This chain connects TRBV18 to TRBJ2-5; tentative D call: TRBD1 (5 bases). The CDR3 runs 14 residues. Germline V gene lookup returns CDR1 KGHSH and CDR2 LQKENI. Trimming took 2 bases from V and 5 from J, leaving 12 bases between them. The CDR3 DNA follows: TGTGCCAGCTCACCATCCAGGGTTTTGGAGACCCAGTACTTC. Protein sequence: CASSPSRVLETQYF.

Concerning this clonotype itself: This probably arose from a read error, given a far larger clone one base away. The CDR3: CAGNQRVYNEQFF. CDR3 in DNA: TGTGCCGGCAACCAGCGGGTCTACAATGAGCAGTTCTTC. The chain couples TRBV7-2 to TRBJ2-1; possible D gene TRBD2, 6 bases. Between the trimmed V and J ends, which lost 11 bases and 3 bases, there was a span of 14 bases. This CDR3 has 13 residues. Per the germline V gene, CDR1 is SGHTA and CDR2 is FQGNSA. The entire variable domain, with the rest obtained from reference TRBV7-2 and TRBJ2-1, is as follows: GAGVSQSPSNKVTEKGKDVELRCDPISGHTALYWYRQSLGQGLEFLIYFQGNSAPDKSGLPSDRFSAERTGGSVSTLTIQRTQQEDSAVYLCAGNQRVYNEQFFGPGTRLTVL.

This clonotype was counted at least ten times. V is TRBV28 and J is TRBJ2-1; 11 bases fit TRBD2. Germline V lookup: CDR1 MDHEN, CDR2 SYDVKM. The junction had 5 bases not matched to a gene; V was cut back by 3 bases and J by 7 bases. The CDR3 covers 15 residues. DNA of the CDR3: TGTGCCAGCAGTTTTAGCGGGAGGGCCAAGAATGAGCAGTTCTTC. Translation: CASSFSGRAKNEQFF.

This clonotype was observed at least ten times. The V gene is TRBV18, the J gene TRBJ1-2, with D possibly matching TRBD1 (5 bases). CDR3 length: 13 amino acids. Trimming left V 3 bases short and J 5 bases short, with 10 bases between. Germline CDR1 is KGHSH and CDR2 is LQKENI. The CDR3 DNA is TGTGCCAGCTCACCGGAGAGACAGTATGGCTACACCTTC. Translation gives CASSPERQYGYTF. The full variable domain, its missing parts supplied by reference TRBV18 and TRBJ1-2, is NAGVMQNPRHLVRRRGQEARLRCSPMKGHSHVYWYRQLPEEGLKFMVYLQKENIIDESGMPKERFSAEFPKEGPSILRIQQVVRGDSAAYFCASSPERQYGYTFGSGTRLTVV.

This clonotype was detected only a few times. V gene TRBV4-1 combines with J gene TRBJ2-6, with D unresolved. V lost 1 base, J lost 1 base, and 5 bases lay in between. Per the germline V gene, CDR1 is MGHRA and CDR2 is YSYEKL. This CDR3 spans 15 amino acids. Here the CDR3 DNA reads TGCGCCAGCAGCCAAGCTCGTTCTGGGGCCAACGTCCTGACTTTC. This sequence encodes CASSQARSGANVLTF.

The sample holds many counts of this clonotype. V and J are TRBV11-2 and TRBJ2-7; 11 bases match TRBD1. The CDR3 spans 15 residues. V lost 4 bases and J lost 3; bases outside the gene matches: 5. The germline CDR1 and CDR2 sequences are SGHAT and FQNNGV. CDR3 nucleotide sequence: TGTGCCAGCAGCTCGGACAGGGGGCGGGTCTACGAGCAGTACTTC. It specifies CASSSDRGRVYEQYF.

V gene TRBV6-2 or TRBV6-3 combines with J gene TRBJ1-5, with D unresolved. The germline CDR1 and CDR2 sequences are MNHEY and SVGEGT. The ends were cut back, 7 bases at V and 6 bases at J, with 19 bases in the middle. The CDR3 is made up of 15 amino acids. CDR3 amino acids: CASNGLSGEGQPQHF. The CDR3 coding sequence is TGTGCCAGCAACGGACTAAGTGGGGAAGGTCAGCCCCAGCATTTT.

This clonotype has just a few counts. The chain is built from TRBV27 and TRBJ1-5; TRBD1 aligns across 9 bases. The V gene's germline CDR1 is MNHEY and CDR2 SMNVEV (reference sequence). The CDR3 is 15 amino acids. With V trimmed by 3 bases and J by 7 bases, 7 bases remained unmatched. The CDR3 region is CASSFSGTGRQPQHF. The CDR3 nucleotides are TGTGCCAGCAGTTTTTCCGGGACAGGGAGACAGCCCCAGCATTTT.

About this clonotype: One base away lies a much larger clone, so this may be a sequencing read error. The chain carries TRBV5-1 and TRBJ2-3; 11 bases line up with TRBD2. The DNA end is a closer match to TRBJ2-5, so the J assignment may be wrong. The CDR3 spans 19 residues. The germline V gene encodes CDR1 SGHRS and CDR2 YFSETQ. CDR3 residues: CASSLRVAGGPVSRVTQYF. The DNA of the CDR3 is TGCGCCAGCAGCTTGCGAGTAGCGGGAGGGCCGGTTTCGCGAGTGACCCAGTACTTC.

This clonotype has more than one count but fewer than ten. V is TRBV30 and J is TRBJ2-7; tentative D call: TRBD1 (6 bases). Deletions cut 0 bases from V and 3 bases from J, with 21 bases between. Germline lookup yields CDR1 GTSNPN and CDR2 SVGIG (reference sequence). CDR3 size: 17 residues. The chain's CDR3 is CAWSVRFRGRKLYEQYF. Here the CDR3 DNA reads TGTGCCTGGAGTGTACGATTCAGGGGACGGAAGCTCTACGAGCAGTACTTC.

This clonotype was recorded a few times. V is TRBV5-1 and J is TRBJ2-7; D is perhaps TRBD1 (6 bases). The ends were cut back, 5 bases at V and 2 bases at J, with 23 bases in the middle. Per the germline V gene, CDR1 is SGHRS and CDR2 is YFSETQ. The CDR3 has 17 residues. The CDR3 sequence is CASSSKGSGVMPYEQYF. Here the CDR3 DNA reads TGCGCCAGCAGTTCCAAGGGCTCAGGGGTTATGCCCTACGAGCAGTACTTC.

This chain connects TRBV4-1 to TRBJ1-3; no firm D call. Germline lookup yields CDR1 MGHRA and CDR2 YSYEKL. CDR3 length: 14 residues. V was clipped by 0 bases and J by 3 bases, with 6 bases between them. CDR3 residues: CASSQEGFGNTIYF. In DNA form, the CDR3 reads TGCGCCAGCAGCCAAGAGGGGTTTGGAAACACCATATATTTT.

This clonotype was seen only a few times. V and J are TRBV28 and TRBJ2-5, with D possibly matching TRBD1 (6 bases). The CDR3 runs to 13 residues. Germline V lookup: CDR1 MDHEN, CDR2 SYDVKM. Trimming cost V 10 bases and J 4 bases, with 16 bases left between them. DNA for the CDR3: TGTGCCATCAACCACAGGGATATAGAGACCCAGTACTTC. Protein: CAINHRDIETQYF.

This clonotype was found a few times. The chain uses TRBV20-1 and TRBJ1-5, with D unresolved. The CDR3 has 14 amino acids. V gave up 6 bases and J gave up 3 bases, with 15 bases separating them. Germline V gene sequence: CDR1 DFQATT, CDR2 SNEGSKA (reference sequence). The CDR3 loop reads CSATRQGFNQPQHF. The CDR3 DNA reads TGCAGTGCCACCCGCCAAGGGTTCAATCAGCCCCAGCATTTT.

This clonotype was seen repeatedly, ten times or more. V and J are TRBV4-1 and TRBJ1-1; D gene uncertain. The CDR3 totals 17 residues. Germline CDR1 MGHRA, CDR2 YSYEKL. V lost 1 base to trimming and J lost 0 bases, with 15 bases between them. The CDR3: CASSQVDMGFMNTEAFF. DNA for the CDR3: TGCGCCAGCAGCCAAGTTGACATGGGTTTCATGAACACTGAAGCTTTCTTT.

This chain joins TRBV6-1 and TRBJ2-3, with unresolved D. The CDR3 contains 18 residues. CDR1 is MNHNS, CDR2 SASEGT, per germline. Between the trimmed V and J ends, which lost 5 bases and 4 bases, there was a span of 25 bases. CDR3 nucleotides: TGTGCCAGCAGTCATATTCCGACACCCCCGCGAAGGTCAGATACGCAGTATTTT. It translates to CASSHIPTPPRRSDTQYF.

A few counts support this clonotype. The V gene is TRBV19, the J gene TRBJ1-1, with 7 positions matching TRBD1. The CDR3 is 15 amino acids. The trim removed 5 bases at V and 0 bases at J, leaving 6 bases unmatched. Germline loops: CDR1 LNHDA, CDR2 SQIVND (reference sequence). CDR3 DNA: TGTGCCAGTAGTGTGTCCGGGACAGTGAACACTGAAGCTTTCTTT. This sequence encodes CASSVSGTVNTEAFF. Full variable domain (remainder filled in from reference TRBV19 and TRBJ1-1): DGGITQSPKYLFRKEGQNVTLSCEQNLNHDAMYWYRQDPGQGLRLIYYSQIVNDFQKGDIAEGYSVSREKKESFPLTVTSAQKNPTAFYLCASSVSGTVNTEAFFGQGTRLTVV.

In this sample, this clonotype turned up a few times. The CDR3 bases are TGTGCCAGCATCAGGGGACAGGGGTCGGGAAGCTCCTACGAGCAGTACTTC. It is translated as CASIRGQGSGSSYEQYF. The J gene is TRBJ2-7, the V gene TRBV6-1; 10 bases align to TRBD1. Trimming took 7 bases from V and 0 from J; bases not matched to a gene: 12. The CDR3 runs to 17 residues. Per germline, CDR1 MNHNS and CDR2 SASEGT.

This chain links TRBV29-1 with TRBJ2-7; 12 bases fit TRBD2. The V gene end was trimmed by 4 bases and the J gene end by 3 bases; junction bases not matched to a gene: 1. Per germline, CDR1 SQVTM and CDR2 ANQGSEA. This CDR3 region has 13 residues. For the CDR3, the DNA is TGCAGCGTTGTACTAGCGGGAGGCTACGAGCAGTACTTC. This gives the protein CSVVLAGGYEQYF.

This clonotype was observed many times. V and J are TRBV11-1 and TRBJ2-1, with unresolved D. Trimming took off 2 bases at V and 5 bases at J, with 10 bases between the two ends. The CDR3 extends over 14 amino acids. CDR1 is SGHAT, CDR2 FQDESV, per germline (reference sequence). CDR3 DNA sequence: TGTGCCAGCAGCTTAAGTTCTAGGGACAATGAGCAGTTCTTC. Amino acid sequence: CASSLSSRDNEQFF. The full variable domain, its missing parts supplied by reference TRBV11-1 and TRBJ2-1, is EAEVAQSPRYKITEKSQAVAFWCDPISGHATLYWYRQILGQGPELLVQFQDESVVDDSQLPKDRFSAERLKGVDSTLKIQPAELGDSAMYLCASSLSSRDNEQFFGPGTRLTVL.

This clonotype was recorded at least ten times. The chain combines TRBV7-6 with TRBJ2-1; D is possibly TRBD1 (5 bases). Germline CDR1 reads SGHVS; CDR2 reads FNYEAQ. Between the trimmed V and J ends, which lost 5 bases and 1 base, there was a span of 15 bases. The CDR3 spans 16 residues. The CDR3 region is CASSPSIQESYNEQFF. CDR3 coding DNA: TGTGCCAGCAGCCCTAGTATACAGGAGTCCTACAATGAGCAGTTCTTC.

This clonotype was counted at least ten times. The CDR3 is CASSNRGPAQHF. In DNA form, the CDR3 reads TGTGCCAGCAGCAACAGGGGGCCGGCCCAGCATTTT. This chain links TRBV2 with TRBJ1-5, with 9 bases matching TRBD1. CDR1 SNHLY and CDR2 FYNNEI come from the germline V gene. V lost 6 bases to trimming and J lost 11 bases; unmatched junction nucleotides: 5. The CDR3 contains 12 residues.

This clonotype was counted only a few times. The CDR3 here is CASSQEFRLTLILKAFF. The CDR3 bases are TGCGCCAGCAGCCAAGAGTTCAGGCTCACACTGATCTTGAAAGCTTTCTTT. The V and J genes are TRBV4-3 and TRBJ1-1; D gene ambiguous. Trimming left V 0 bases short and J 9 bases short, with 23 bases between. Germline V CDR1 and CDR2: LGHNA, YSLEER. The CDR3 is 17 amino acids.

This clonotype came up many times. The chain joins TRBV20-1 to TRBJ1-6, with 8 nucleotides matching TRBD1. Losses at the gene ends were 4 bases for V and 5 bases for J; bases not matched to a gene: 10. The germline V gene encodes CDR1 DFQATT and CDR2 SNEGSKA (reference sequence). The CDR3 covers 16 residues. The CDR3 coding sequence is TGCAGTGCTATCCGCGGGGACAGGTTGAATAATTCACCCCTCCACTTT. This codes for CSAIRGDRLNNSPLHF.

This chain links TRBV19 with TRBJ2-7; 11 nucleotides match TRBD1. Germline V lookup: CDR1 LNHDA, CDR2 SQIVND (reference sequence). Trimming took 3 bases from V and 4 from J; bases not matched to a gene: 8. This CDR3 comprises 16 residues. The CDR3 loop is CASSIIPGQGEYEQYF. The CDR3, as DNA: TGTGCCAGTAGTATTATCCCGGGACAGGGGGAGTACGAGCAGTACTTC.